Below are 26 T cell receptor beta chains sequenced from a single sample in a study of T cell responses to AZD1222 COVID-19 vaccine. Clones were sequenced by immunoSEQ multiplex PCR, and TCRdb holds only the in-frame ones, with some missing. The table has around 95,000 clones, roughly 89% seen once; the top ten hold more than 15%. Sequenced here: peripheral blood, sampled on day 0 of AZD1222 vaccination. Receptors were obtained from an adult in good health.

This clone was seen just once. The chain combines TRBV7-2 with TRBJ2-5, with D perhaps TRBD1 (6 bases). The V gene lost 8 bases and the J gene lost 5 bases, with 15 bases spanning the gap. The CDR3 runs to 13 residues. Germline V lookup: CDR1 SGHTA, CDR2 FQGNSA. CDR3 sequence: CASCGQLGETQYF. The CDR3 coding sequence is TGTGCCAGCTGTGGACAGTTGGGGGAGACCCAGTACTTC.

This rearrangement joins TRBV5-5 to TRBJ2-7; D possibly corresponds to TRBD1 (5 bases). The germline CDR1 and CDR2 sequences are SGHKS and YYEKEE (reference sequence). The V and J ends lost 4 bases and 3 bases respectively, with 11 bases between them. CDR3 length: 13 residues. Here the CDR3 reads CASSGADLYEQYF. CDR3 nucleotides: TGTGCCAGCAGCGGGGCCGATCTCTACGAGCAGTACTTC.

The rearrangement links TRBV15 to TRBJ1-2, with D unclear. Trimming removed 0 bases at V and 4 bases at J, with 27 bases between. Germline V gene data show CDR1 as LNHNV and CDR2 as YYDKDF (reference sequence). This CDR3 comprises 20 residues. The DNA for the CDR3 is TGTGCCACCAGCAGAGATTATTTCCGTTTAAGAGGGTCGTTGGGCTATGGCTACACCTTC. Encoded protein: CATSRDYFRLRGSLGYGYTF. The variable domain in full, completed from reference TRBV15 and TRBJ1-2, reads DAMVIQNPRYQVTQFGKPVTLSCSQTLNHNVMYWYQQKSSQAPKLLFHYYDKDFNNEADTPDNFQSRRPNTSFCFLDIRSPGLGDTAMYLCATSRDYFRLRGSLGYGYTFGSGTRLTVV.

This chain uses TRBV27 with TRBJ2-7; TRBD1 matches at 9 bases. CDR1 MNHEY and CDR2 SMNVEV come from the germline V gene (reference sequence). The CDR3 covers 13 residues. The junction had 4 bases not matched to a gene; V was cut back by 5 bases and J by 5 bases. The CDR3, as DNA: TGTGCCAGCAGTGGGACAGGGACCCACGAGCAGTACTTC. It codes for CASSGTGTHEQYF.

This clone was seen a handful of times. The gene calls are TRBV4-3 and TRBJ2-3; 8 positions agree with TRBD2. The CDR3 extends over 16 amino acids. Germline values: CDR1 LGHNA, CDR2 YSLEER. Trimming cost V 0 bases and J 0 bases; bases outside gene matches: 2. Here the CDR3 DNA reads TGCGCCAGCAGCCAAGATACTAGCGGAAGCACAGATACGCAGTATTTT. As protein: CASSQDTSGSTDTQYF.

The chain joins TRBV9 to TRBJ2-7, with TRBD1 matching 7 bases. Germline trimming cut 4 bases from V and 1 base from J; bases unmatched to any gene: 8. This CDR3 is 15 amino acids long. Germline CDR1 is SGDLS and CDR2 is YYNGEE. DNA for the CDR3: TGTGCCAGCAGCCCTCGGGACAGTTTTTCCTACGAGCAGTACTTC. This sequence encodes CASSPRDSFSYEQYF.

The rearrangement links TRBV6-5 to TRBJ2-7; 7 bases agree with TRBD2. Losses at the gene ends were 2 bases for V and 4 bases for J; bases not matched to a gene: 11. This CDR3 spans 16 amino acids. Germline values: CDR1 MNHEY, CDR2 SVGAGI. As DNA, the CDR3 is TGTGCCAGCAGTTACCCTGGGAGGAGCGGGAAATACGAGCAGTACTTC. Its translation is CASSYPGRSGKYEQYF.

This clone was found once. The junction does not match germline at one end; this may be a read error. The rearrangement joins TRBV10-3 to TRBJ2-7; D is perhaps TRBD2 (5 bases). The CDR3 is 11 amino acids. CDR1 is ENHRY and CDR2 is SYGVKD in the germline V gene. The CDR3 here is CAITEGYEQYF. For the CDR3, the DNA is TGTGCCATCACTGAGGGCTACGAGCAGTACTTC.

The V call is TRBV25-1, the J call TRBJ1-1; 10 positions agree with TRBD1. The V segment lost 3 bases and the J segment 3 bases; nucleotides outside the gene matches: 4. From germline, CDR1 is MGHDK and CDR2 SYGVNS. The CDR3 totals 15 residues. The chain's CDR3 is CASSDWDRGYTEAFF. The CDR3 DNA reads TGTGCCAGCAGTGATTGGGACAGGGGTTACACTGAAGCTTTCTTT.

CDR3 protein: CASSYTENTEAFF. CDR3 DNA: TGTGCCAGCAGTTACACAGAGAACACTGAAGCTTTCTTT. This chain joins TRBV2 and TRBJ1-1; no clear D. The CDR3 is 13 amino acids. V gave up 5 bases and J gave up 1 base, with 8 bases separating them. In germline, CDR1 is SNHLY, CDR2 FYNNEI.

Only a few counts were recorded for this clone. CDR3 sequence (DNA): TGTGCCAGCAGCTTATCGGACCCGACAGGGACCGGGGAGCTGTTTTTT. Amino acids: CASSLSDPTGTGELFF. This chain uses TRBV7-2 with TRBJ2-2; 7 nucleotides agree with TRBD1. V shed 2 bases, J shed 5 bases, and the junction held 8 bases outside the gene matches. This CDR3 region has 16 residues. Germline values: CDR1 SGHTA, CDR2 FQGNSA.

This chain connects TRBV4-1 to TRBJ1-1; D not certain. In germline, CDR1 is MGHRA, CDR2 YSYEKL. The ends were cut back, 3 bases at V and 6 bases at J, with 11 bases in the middle. This CDR3 has 13 amino acids. The CDR3 DNA follows: TGCGCCAGCAGCCAGATGTATAGCCCTGAAGCTTTCTTT. Translated: CASSQMYSPEAFF.

V gene TRBV2 combines with J gene TRBJ1-3; TRBD1 might be the D (5 bases). Trimming shortened V by 4 bases and J by 4 bases, and 11 bases separated the two germline ends. Germline values: CDR1 SNHLY, CDR2 FYNNEI. This CDR3 has 14 residues. CDR3 nucleotide sequence: TGTGCCAGCAGTGGGACACTAGAAGGAAACACCATATATTTT. Protein sequence: CASSGTLEGNTIYF.

This clone was seen more than once but under ten times. V gene TRBV28 combines with J gene TRBJ2-7; possibly TRBD1 for D (8 bases). Germline lookup yields CDR1 MDHEN and CDR2 SYDVKM. This CDR3 contains 16 residues. Trimming took 2 bases from V and 3 from J, leaving 17 bases between them. CDR3 sequence reads: CASSLIGQGGLYEQYF. Here the CDR3 DNA reads TGTGCCAGCAGTTTAATCGGACAGGGAGGGCTCTACGAGCAGTACTTC.

The CDR3 here is CASSEGSNANEQFF. CDR3 DNA: TGCGCCAGCAGTGAGGGCTCCAACGCCAATGAGCAGTTCTTC. The chain links TRBV10-1 to TRBJ2-1; D is uncertain. The CDR3 spans 14 residues. Per germline, CDR1 WNHNN and CDR2 SYGVQD (reference sequence). The V end lost 2 bases, the J end lost 6 bases, and 11 bases lay between the germline ends.

V is TRBV6-5 and J is TRBJ1-1; D remains unclear. V gave up 0 bases and J gave up 0 bases, with 8 bases separating them. The V gene's germline CDR1 is MNHEY and CDR2 SVGAGI. The CDR3 spans 15 residues. In DNA, the CDR3 is TGTGCCAGCAGTTACTCGGGGAACCTGAACACTGAAGCTTTCTTT. This translates into CASSYSGNLNTEAFF.

This chain connects TRBV5-1 to TRBJ1-3; possible D gene TRBD1, 6 bases. Germline V CDR1 and CDR2: SGHRS, YFSETQ. The CDR3 is made up of 16 amino acids. V lost 4 bases to trimming and J lost 0 bases, with 14 bases between them. In DNA form, the CDR3 reads TGCGCCAGCAGCGGTAAACAGGGAGCCTCTGGAAACACCATATATTTT. Its translation is CASSGKQGASGNTIYF.

This chain connects TRBV19 to TRBJ2-7; D call uncertain. The CDR3 covers 13 residues. V gave up 5 bases and J gave up 3 bases, with 11 bases separating them. The germline CDR1 and CDR2 sequences are LNHDA and SQIVND (reference sequence). CDR3 nucleotides: TGTGCCAGTAGTCAATGGCAGAACTACGAGCAGTACTTC. Protein: CASSQWQNYEQYF.

The CDR3 DNA follows: TGTGCCAGCTCACCCGGGACAGGGGGAAGGAATGAGCAGTTCTTC. Protein product: CASSPGTGGRNEQFF. V is TRBV18 and J is TRBJ2-1; 11 positions match TRBD1. Germline loops: CDR1 KGHSH, CDR2 LQKENI. This CDR3 spans 15 amino acids. V was clipped by 3 bases and J by 7 bases; unmatched bases: 5.

This chain joins TRBV7-2 and TRBJ2-1, with 9 bases that match TRBD2. This CDR3 is built from 15 residues. The V gene end was trimmed by 3 bases and the J gene end by 0 bases; junction bases not matched to a gene: 0. The germline CDR1 and CDR2 sequences are SGHTA and FQGNSA. The CDR3 nucleotides read TGTGCCAGCAGCTTTAGCGGGGGCTCCTACAATGAGCAGTTCTTC. Amino acid sequence: CASSFSGGSYNEQFF.

J is TRBJ2-3 and V is TRBV15; a possible D gene is TRBD2 (5 bases). V lost 2 bases and J lost 2, with 14 bases in between. Germline CDR1 reads LNHNV; CDR2 reads YYDKDF (reference sequence). The CDR3 consists of 16 residues. This chain's CDR3 is CATSRSQLLDTDTQYF. The CDR3 DNA sequence: TGTGCCACCAGCAGAAGCCAGCTACTAGACACAGATACGCAGTATTTT.

CDR3 protein: CASSPYRQFSGNTIYF. DNA for the CDR3: TGTGCCAGCAGCCCCTATCGCCAGTTTTCAGGAAACACCATATATTTT. The genes are TRBV7-8 and TRBJ1-3, with no clear D. Trimming removed 5 bases from V and 4 bases from J, with 18 bases in between. The CDR3 is made up of 16 amino acids. Germline V gives CDR1 SGHVS, CDR2 FQNEAQ.

The rearrangement joins TRBV6-5 to TRBJ1-6; D may be TRBD1 (5 bases). CDR3 size: 16 residues. The ends were cut back, 0 bases at V and 4 bases at J, with 10 bases in the middle. Germline loops: CDR1 MNHEY, CDR2 SVGAGI. CDR3 DNA: TGTGCCAGCAGTTACTCCGGCAGGGTGTATAATTCACCCCTCCACTTT. Translation: CASSYSGRVYNSPLHF.

In regard to this clone: One end of the junction does not line up with germline, which may come from a read error. The chain couples TRBV3-1 (or the pseudogene TRBV3-2) to TRBJ1-6, with D perhaps TRBD1 (5 bases). Germline loops: CDR1 LGHDT, CDR2 YNNKEL (reference sequence). The CDR3 spans 17 residues. CDR3: CACSRSPAGSYNSPLHF. CDR3 coding DNA: TGTGCCTGCAGCCGCTCGCCCGCAGGGTCCTATAATTCACCCCTCCACTTT.

The rearrangement uses TRBV19 and TRBJ1-5; possible D gene TRBD1, 5 bases. Trimming shortened V by 1 base and J by 2 bases, and 9 bases separated the two germline ends. This CDR3 has 15 amino acids. Per the germline V gene, CDR1 is LNHDA and CDR2 is SQIVND (reference sequence). The DNA of the CDR3 is TGTGCCAGTAGTATAGCCGGAGGGGGCAATCAGCCCCAGCATTTT. Its translation is CASSIAGGGNQPQHF.

The chain recombines TRBV5-1 with TRBJ1-2; D is possibly TRBD1 (5 bases). The germline gives CDR1 SGHRS, CDR2 YFSETQ. Trimming stripped 2 bases from V and 0 bases from J, with 14 bases between. The length of the CDR3 is 16 residues. The CDR3 loop reads CASSFGRDRSNYGYTF. CDR3 nucleotide sequence: TGCGCCAGCAGCTTTGGACGGGACCGATCTAACTATGGCTACACCTTC.